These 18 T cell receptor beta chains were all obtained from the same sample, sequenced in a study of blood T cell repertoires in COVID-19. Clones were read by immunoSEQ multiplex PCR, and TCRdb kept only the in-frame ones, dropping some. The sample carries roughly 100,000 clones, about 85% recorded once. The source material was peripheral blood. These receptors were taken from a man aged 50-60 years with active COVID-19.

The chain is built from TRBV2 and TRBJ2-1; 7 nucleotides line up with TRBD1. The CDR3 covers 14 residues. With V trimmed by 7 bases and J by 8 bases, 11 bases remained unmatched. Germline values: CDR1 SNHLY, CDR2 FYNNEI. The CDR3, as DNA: TGTGCCAGCACCCCACAGGGGCTGATCGATGAGCAGTTCTTC. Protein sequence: CASTPQGLIDEQFF.

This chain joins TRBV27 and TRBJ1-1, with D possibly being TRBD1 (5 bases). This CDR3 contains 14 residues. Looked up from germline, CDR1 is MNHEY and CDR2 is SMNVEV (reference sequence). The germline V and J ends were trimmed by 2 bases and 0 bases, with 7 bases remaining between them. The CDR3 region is CASSLQQVNTEAFF. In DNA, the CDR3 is TGTGCCAGCAGTTTACAACAGGTGAACACTGAAGCTTTCTTT.

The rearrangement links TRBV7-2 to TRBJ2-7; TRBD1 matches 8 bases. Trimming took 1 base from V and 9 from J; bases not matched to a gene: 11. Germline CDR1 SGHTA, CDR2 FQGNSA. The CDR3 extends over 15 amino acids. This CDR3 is CASSLVLGQDAVQYF. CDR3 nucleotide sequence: TGTGCCAGCAGCTTAGTGTTGGGACAGGATGCCGTGCAGTACTTC.

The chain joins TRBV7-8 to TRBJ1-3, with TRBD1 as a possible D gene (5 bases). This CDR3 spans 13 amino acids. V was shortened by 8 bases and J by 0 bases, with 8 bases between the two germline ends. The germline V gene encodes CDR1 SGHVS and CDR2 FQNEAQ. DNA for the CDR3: TGTGCCAGCGCTCAGGGCTCTGGAAACACCATATATTTT. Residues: CASAQGSGNTIYF.

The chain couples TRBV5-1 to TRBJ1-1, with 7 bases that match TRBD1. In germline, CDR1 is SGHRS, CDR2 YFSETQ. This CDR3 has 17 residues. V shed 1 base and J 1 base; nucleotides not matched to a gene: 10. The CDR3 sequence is CASSLSPQGPGNTEAFF. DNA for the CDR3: TGCGCCAGCAGCTTGTCCCCACAGGGGCCGGGGAACACTGAAGCTTTCTTT.

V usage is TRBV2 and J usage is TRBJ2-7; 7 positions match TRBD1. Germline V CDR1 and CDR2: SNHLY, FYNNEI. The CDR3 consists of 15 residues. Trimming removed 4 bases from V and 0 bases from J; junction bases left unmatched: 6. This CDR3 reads CASSGDSGSSYEQYF. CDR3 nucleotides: TGTGCCAGCAGTGGGGACAGCGGAAGCTCCTACGAGCAGTACTTC.

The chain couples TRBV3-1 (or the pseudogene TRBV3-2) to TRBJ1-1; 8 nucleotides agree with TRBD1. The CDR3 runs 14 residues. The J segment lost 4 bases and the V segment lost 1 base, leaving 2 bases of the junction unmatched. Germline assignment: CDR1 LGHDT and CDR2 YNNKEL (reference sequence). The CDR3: CASSQGDRITEAFF. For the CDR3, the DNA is TGTGCCAGCAGCCAAGGGGACAGGATCACTGAAGCTTTCTTT.

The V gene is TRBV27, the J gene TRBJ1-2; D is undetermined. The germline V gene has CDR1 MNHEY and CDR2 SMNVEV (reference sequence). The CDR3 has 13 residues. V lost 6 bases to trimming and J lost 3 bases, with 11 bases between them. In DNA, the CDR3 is TGTGCCAGCAGAGGGTTCGGGGACTATGGCTACACCTTC. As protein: CASRGFGDYGYTF.

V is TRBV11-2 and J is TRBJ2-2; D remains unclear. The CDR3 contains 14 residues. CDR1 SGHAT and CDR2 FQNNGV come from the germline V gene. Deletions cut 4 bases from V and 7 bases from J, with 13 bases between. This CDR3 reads CASSSPRLGGELFF. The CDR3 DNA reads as TGTGCCAGCAGCTCCCCTCGACTGGGCGGGGAGCTGTTTTTT.

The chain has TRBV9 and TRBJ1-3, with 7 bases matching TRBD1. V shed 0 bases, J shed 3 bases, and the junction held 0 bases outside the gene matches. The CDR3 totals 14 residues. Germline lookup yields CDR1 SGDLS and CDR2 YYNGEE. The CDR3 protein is CASSVGDSGNTIYF. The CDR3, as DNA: TGTGCCAGCAGCGTAGGGGACAGTGGAAACACCATATATTTT.

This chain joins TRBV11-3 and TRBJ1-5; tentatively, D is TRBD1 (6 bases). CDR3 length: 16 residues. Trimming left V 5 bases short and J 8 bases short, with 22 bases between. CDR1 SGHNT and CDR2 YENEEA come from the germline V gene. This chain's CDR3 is CASSRKAGQPVEPQHF. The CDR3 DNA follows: TGTGCCAGCAGCCGTAAGGCTGGACAGCCGGTAGAGCCCCAGCATTTT. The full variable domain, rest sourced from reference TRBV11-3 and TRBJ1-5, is EAGVVQSPRYKIIEKKQPVAFWCNPISGHNTLYWYLQNLGQGPELLIRYENEEAVDDSQLPKDRFSAERLKGVDSTLKIQPAELGDSAVYLCASSRKAGQPVEPQHFGDGTRLSIL.

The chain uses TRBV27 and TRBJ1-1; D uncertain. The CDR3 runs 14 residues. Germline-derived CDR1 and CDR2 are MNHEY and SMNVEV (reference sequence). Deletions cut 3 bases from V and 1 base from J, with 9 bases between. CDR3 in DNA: TGTGCCAGCAGTTTCCTAACTCAGAACACTGAAGCTTTCTTT. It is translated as CASSFLTQNTEAFF.

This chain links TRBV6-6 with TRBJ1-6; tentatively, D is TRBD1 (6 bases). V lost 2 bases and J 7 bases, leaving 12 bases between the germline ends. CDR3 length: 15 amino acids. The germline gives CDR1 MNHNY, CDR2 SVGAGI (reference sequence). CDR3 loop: CASSYGRGVNSPLHF. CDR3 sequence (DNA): TGTGCCAGCAGTTACGGCAGGGGAGTGAATTCACCCCTCCACTTT.

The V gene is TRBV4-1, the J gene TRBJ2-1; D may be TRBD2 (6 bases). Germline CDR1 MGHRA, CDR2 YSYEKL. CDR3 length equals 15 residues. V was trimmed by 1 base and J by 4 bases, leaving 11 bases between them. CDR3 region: CASSQAGERYNEQFF. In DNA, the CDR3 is TGCGCCAGCAGCCAAGCGGGGGAGCGATACAATGAGCAGTTCTTC.

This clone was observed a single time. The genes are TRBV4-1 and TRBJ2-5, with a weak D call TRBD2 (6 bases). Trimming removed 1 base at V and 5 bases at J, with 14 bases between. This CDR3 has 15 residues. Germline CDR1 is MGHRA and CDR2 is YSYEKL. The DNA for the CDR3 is TGCGCCAGCAGCCAAGTGGTCGGGGGAAAGGAGACCCAGTACTTC. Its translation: CASSQVVGGKETQYF.

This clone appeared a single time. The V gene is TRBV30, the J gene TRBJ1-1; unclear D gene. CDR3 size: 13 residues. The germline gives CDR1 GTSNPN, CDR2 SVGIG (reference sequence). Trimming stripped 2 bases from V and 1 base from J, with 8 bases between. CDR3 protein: CAWSITSNTEAFF. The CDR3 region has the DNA TGTGCCTGGAGTATAACTTCGAACACTGAAGCTTTCTTT. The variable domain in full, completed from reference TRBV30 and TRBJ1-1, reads SQTIHQWPATLVQPVGSPLSLECTVEGTSNPNLYWYRQAAGRGLQLLFYSVGIGQISSEVPQNLSASRPQDRQFILSSKKLLLSDSGFYLCAWSITSNTEAFFGQGTRLTVV.

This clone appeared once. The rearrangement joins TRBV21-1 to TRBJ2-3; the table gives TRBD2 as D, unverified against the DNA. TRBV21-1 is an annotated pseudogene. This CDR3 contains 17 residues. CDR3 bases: TGTGCCAGCAGCAAAGTTAAGCCTAGCGGGGGGGAAGATACGCAGTATTTT. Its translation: CASSKVKPSGGEDTQYF.

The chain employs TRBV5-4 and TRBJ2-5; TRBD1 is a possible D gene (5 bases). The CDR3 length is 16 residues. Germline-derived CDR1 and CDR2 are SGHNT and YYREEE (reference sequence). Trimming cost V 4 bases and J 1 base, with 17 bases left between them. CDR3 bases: TGTGCCAGCAGCCAAGTTTCAGGGTTGGGCCAAGAGACCCAGTACTTC. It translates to CASSQVSGLGQETQYF. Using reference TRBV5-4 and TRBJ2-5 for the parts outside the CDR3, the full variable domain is ETGVTQSPTHLIKTRGQQVTLRCSSQSGHNTVSWYQQALGQGPQFIFQYYREEENGRGNFPPRFSGLQFPNYSSELNVNALELDDSALYLCASSQVSGLGQETQYFGPGTRLLVL.